This T cell receptor (beta chain) emerged from a study of blood T cells in healthy people across ages. Next came a second PCR, run for about 7 to 12 cycles, which used a sample-barcoded 5' primer along with a J-beta primer mix. TCRdb processed the 5' RACE reads anew with MiXCR; each CDR3 protein has one entry. This table has under 1,100,000 distinct CDR3 sequences, 20% to 25% appearing once. About 9.6 milliliters of peripheral blood were drawn from each donor into EDTA-treated tubes. The CDR3 runs to 15 residues. Trimming removed 1 base from V and 3 bases from J, with 10 bases in between. CDR1 is SGHTA, CDR2 FQGNSA, per germline. The same data also contributed to another study, on T cells of mothers and their children. That investigation notes: In unrelated and related pairs, TCR recombination output is shaped in a similar way by thymic selection.

The origin of this receptor is a girl aged 2 to 10 in good health. The gene calls are TRBV7-2 and TRBJ2-1; D may match TRBD1 or TRBD2 (5 bases each). Sequencing was carried out using blood. DNA of the CDR3: TGTGCCAGCAGCTTAGGAGGGGCCGTCTACAATGAGCAGTTCTTC. Amino acids: CASSLGGAVYNEQFF. Based on the CDR3 plus reference TRBV7-2 and TRBJ2-1, the full variable domain is GAGVSQSPSNKVTEKGKDVELRCDPISGHTALYWYRQSLGQGLEFLIYFQGNSAPDKSGLPSDRFSAERTGGSVSTLTIQRTQQEDSAVYLCASSLGGAVYNEQFFGPGTRLTVL.